This T cell receptor (beta chain) is drawn from a study of glioma-infiltrating T cells after dendritic cell vaccination. Amplification used 60 V beta primers and 13 J beta primers. Sequencing was performed with immunoSEQ multiplex PCR; in TCRdb, only in-frame clones are kept and a portion is missing. This sample has some 110,000 clones, with about 90% found just once. The V gene's germline CDR1 is SGHRS and CDR2 YFSETQ. The CDR3 consists of 16 residues. V shed 5 bases and J 2 bases; nucleotides not matched to a gene: 9. Time point reported: after dendritic cell vaccination, including at tumor progression/relapse.

The sequence came from a human donor with glioblastoma. The J gene is TRBJ2-3, the V gene TRBV5-1; 9 bases line up with TRBD2. The material was blood, obtained after dendritic cell vaccination. DNA for the CDR3: TGCGCCAGCAGGACACGACTAGCGGAACTCACAGATACGCAGTATTTT. Amino acids: CASRTRLAELTDTQYF. Based on the CDR3 plus reference TRBV5-1 and TRBJ2-3, the full variable domain is KAGVTQTPRYLIKTRGQQVTLSCSPISGHRSVSWYQQTPGQGLQFLFEYFSETQRNKGNFPGRFSGRQFSNSRSEMNVSTLELGDSALYLCASRTRLAELTDTQYFGPGTRLTVL.